The source of this TCR beta chain is a study of blood T cell repertoires in COVID-19. Study context: Nucleic acid was either cDNA or gDNA, and it came from T cells, B-cell-depleted T cells, or PBMCs.

Repertoires were generated with immunoSEQ multiplex PCR, while TCRdb's copy carries only in-frame clones and drops some. The table has approximately 220,000 clones, 75% to 85% seen once. Only a few counts were recorded for this clone. The CDR3 is made up of 15 amino acids. The J segment lost 4 bases and the V segment lost 3 bases, leaving 6 bases of the junction unmatched. Germline values: CDR1 SGDLS, CDR2 YYNGEE. The specimen sequenced was peripheral blood. The rearrangement links TRBV9 to TRBJ2-5, with TRBD2 matching over 10 bases. The receptor's source is a woman in her sixties or seventies with acute or convalescent COVID-19. In DNA form, the CDR3 reads TGTGCCAGCAGCGCAAGTAGCGGGGGGAGAGAGACCCAGTACTTC. It specifies CASSASSGGRETQYF.